Sequencing of this T cell receptor (beta chain) was carried out in a study of OX40 agonist ivuxolimab in advanced cancers. In the study overall: As their treatment, patients were administered ivuxolimab, an agonistic anti-OX40 (CD134) antibody. Previous treatment with anti-PD-1, anti-PD-L1 or anti-CTLA-4 therapy was allowed; under 50% had received some. Findings of the study overall: Antigen targets of the expanded peripheral T cells went undetermined.

Sequencing was performed with immunoSEQ multiplex PCR; in TCRdb, only in-frame clones are kept and a portion is missing. The sample has roughly 46,000 clones, about 88% seen once. This clone turned up a few times. Its antigen is unidentified. V was trimmed by 6 bases and J by 0 bases, leaving 9 bases between them. Germline V gene sequence: CDR1 SNHLY, CDR2 FYNNEI. The CDR3 runs to 14 residues. The rearrangement joins TRBV2 to TRBJ1-3, with D unresolved. The sequenced sample was CD4+ or CD8+ T cells sorted from blood, obtained in a trial of the OX40 agonist ivuxolimab. This clonotype was obtained from an adult with an advanced solid tumor such as melanoma, head and neck, liver or kidney cancer. The CDR3 DNA reads TGTGCCAGCAGCGCCCAGGTCTCTGGAAACACCATATATTTT. It specifies CASSAQVSGNTIYF.